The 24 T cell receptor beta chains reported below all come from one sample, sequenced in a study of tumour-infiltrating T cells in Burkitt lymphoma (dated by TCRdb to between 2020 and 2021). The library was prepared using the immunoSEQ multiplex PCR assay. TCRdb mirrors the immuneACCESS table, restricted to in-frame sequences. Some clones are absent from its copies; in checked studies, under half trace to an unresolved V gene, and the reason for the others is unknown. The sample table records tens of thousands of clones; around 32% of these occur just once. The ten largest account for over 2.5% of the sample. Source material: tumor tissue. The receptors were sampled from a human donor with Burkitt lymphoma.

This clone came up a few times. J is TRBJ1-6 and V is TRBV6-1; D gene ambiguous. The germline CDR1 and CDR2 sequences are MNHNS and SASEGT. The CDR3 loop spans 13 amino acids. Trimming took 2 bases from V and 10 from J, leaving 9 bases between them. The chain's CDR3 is CASSEIWKSPLHF. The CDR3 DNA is TGTGCCAGCAGTGAAATCTGGAAATCACCCCTCCACTTT.

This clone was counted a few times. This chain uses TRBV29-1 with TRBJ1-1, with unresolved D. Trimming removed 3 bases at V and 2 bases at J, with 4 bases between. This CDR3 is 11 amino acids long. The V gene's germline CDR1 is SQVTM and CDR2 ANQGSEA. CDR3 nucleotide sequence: TGCAGCGTTGATACTAACACTGAAGCTTTCTTT. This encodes CSVDTNTEAFF.

The CDR3, as DNA: TGTGCCATCAGTGAAGACCCGGATTTGAACACTGAAGCTTTCTTT. Protein sequence: CAISEDPDLNTEAFF. V gene TRBV10-3 combines with J gene TRBJ1-1; D remains ambiguous. CDR1 ENHRY and CDR2 SYGVKD come from the germline V gene. Trimming pared 3 bases from V and 0 bases from J, leaving 11 bases between. CDR3 length: 15 amino acids.

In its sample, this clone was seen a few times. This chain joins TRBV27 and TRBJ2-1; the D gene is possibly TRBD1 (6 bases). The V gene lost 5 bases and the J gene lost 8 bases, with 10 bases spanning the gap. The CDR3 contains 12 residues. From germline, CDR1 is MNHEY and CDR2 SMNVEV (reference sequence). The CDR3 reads CASSTTGYEQFF. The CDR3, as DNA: TGTGCCAGCAGTACTACAGGGTATGAGCAGTTCTTC.

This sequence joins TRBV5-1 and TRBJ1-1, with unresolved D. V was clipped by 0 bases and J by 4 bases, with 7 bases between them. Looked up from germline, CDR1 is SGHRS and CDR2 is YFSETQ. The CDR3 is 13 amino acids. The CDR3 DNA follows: TGCGCCAGCAGCTTGGGTTCAGTCACTGAAGCTTTCTTT. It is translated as CASSLGSVTEAFF. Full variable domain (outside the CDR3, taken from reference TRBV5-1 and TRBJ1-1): KAGVTQTPRYLIKTRGQQVTLSCSPISGHRSVSWYQQTPGQGLQFLFEYFSETQRNKGNFPGRFSGRQFSNSRSEMNVSTLELGDSALYLCASSLGSVTEAFFGQGTRLTVV.

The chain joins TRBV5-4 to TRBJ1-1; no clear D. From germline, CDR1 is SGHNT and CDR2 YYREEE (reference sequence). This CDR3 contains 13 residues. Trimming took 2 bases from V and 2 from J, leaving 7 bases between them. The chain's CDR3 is CASSLQGNTEAFF. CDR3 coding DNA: TGTGCCAGCAGCTTACAAGGAAACACTGAAGCTTTCTTT.

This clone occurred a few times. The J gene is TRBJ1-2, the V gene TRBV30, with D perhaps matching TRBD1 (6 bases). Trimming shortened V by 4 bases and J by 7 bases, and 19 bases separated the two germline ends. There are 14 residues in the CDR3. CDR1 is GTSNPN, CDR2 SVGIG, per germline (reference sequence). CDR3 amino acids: CAWKKLSTGLGYTF. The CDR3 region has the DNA TGTGCCTGGAAAAAATTGTCGACAGGCCTTGGCTACACCTTC.

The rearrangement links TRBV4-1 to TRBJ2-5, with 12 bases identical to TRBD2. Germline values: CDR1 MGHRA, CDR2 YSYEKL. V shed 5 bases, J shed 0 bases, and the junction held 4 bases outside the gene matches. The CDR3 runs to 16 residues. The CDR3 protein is CASSNGLAGNQETQYF. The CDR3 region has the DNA TGCGCCAGCAGCAACGGACTAGCGGGGAACCAAGAGACCCAGTACTTC.

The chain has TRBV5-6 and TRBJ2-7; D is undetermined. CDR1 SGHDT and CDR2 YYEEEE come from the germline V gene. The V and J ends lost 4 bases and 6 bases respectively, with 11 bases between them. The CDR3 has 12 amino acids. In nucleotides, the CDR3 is TGTGCCAGCAGCAACTACGGGTCCGAGCAGTACTTC. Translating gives CASSNYGSEQYF.

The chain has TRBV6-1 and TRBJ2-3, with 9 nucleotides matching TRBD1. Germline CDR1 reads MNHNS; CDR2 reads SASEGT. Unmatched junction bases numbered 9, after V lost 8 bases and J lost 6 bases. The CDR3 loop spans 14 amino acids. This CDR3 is CASGGTGRIDTQYF. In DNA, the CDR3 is TGTGCCAGCGGGGGGACAGGGAGAATTGATACGCAGTATTTT.

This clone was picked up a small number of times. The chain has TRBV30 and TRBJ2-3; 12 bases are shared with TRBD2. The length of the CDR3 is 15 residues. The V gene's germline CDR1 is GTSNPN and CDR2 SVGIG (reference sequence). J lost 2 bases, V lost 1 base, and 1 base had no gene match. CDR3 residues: CAWSGTSGITDTQYF. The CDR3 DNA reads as TGTGCCTGGAGTGGGACTAGCGGGATCACAGATACGCAGTATTTT.

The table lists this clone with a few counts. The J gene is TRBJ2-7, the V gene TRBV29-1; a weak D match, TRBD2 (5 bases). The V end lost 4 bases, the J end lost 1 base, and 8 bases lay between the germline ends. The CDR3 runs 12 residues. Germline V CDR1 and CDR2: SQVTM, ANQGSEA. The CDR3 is CSVVPGSYEQYF. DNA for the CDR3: TGCAGCGTTGTACCGGGATCCTACGAGCAGTACTTC.

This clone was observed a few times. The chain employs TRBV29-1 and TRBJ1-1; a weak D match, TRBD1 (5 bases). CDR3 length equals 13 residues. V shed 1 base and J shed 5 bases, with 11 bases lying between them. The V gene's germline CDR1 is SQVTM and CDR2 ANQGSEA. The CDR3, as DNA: TGCAGCGTTGAAGGGTCAGGGCGGACTGAAGCTTTCTTT. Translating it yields CSVEGSGRTEAFF.

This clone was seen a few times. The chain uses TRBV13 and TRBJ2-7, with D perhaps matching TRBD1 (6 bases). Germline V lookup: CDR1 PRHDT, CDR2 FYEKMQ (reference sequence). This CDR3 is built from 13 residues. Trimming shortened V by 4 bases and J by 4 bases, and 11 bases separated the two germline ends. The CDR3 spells CASSSTGRYEQYF. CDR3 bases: TGTGCCAGCAGCTCCACAGGGAGATACGAGCAGTACTTC.

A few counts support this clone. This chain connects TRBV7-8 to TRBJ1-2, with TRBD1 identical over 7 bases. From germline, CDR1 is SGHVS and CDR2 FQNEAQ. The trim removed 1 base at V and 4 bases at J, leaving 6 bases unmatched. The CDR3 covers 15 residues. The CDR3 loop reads CASSLGGGAGYGYTF. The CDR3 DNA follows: TGTGCCAGCAGCTTAGGAGGGGGCGCAGGCTATGGCTACACCTTC.

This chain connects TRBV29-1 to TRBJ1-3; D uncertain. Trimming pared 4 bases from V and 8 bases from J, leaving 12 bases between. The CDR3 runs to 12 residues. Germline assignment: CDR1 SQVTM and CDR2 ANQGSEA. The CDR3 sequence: CSVVTGSDTIYF. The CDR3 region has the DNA TGCAGCGTTGTAACCGGTTCGGACACCATATATTTT. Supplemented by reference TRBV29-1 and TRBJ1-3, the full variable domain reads SAVISQKPSRDICQRGTSLTIQCQVDSQVTMMFWYRQQPGQSLTLIATANQGSEATYESGFVIDKFPISRPNLTFSTLTVSNMSPEDSSIYLCSVVTGSDTIYFGEGSWLTVV.

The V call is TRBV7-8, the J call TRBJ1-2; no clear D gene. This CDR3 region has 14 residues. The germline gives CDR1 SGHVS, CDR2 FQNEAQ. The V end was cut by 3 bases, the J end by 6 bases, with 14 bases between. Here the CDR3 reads CASSFQGGEDGYTF. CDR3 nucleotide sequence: TGTGCCAGCAGCTTTCAAGGAGGAGAGGATGGCTACACCTTC.

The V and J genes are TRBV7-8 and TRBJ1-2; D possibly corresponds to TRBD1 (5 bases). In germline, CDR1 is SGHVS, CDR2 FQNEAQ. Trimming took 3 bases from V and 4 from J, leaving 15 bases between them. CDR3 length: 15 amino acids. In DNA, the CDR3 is TGTGCCAGCAGCTTTAGCCAGGGCTGGGGCTATGGCTACACCTTC. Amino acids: CASSFSQGWGYGYTF.

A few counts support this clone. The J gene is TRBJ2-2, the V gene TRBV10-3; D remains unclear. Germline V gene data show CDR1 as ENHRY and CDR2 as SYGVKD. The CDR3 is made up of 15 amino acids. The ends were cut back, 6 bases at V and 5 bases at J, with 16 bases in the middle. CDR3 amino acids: CAISPSAQRTGELFF. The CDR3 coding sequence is TGTGCCATCAGCCCTTCGGCTCAGCGAACCGGGGAGCTGTTTTTT.

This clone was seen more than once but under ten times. The CDR3 nucleotides are TGTGCCAGCAGACCTCGACGGACGAACACTGAAGCTTTCTTT. Its protein product is CASRPRRTNTEAFF. The chain has TRBV6-5 and TRBJ1-1; D is uncertain. CDR3 length: 14 residues. Germline CDR1 reads MNHEY; CDR2 reads SVGAGI. Trimming cost V 6 bases and J 1 base, with 12 bases left between them.

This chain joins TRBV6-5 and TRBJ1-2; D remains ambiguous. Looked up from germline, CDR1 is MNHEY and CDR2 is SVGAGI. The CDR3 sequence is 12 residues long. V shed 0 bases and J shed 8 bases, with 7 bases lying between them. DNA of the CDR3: TGTGCCAGCAGTTACTCAGCGCAGGGCTACACCTTC. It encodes CASSYSAQGYTF.

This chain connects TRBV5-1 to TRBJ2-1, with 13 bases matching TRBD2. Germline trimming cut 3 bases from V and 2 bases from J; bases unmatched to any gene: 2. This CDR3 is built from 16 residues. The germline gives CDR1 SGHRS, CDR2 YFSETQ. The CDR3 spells CASSSGTSGAYNEQFF. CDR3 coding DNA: TGCGCCAGCAGCTCTGGGACTAGCGGGGCCTACAATGAGCAGTTCTTC. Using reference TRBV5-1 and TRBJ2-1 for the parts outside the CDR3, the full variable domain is KAGVTQTPRYLIKTRGQQVTLSCSPISGHRSVSWYQQTPGQGLQFLFEYFSETQRNKGNFPGRFSGRQFSNSRSEMNVSTLELGDSALYLCASSSGTSGAYNEQFFGPGTRLTVL.

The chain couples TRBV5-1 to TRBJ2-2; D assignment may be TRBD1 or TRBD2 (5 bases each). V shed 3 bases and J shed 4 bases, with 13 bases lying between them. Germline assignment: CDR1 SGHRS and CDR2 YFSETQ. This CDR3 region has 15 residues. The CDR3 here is CASSYGGTGTGELFF. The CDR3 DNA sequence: TGCGCCAGCAGCTATGGGGGTACTGGCACCGGGGAGCTGTTTTTT.

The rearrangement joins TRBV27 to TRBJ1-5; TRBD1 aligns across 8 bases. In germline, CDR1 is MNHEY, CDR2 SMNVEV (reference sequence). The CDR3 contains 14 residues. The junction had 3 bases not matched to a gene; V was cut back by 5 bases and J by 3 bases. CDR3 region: CASSPGGINQPQHF. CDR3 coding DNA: TGTGCCAGCAGTCCAGGGGGCATCAATCAGCCCCAGCATTTT.